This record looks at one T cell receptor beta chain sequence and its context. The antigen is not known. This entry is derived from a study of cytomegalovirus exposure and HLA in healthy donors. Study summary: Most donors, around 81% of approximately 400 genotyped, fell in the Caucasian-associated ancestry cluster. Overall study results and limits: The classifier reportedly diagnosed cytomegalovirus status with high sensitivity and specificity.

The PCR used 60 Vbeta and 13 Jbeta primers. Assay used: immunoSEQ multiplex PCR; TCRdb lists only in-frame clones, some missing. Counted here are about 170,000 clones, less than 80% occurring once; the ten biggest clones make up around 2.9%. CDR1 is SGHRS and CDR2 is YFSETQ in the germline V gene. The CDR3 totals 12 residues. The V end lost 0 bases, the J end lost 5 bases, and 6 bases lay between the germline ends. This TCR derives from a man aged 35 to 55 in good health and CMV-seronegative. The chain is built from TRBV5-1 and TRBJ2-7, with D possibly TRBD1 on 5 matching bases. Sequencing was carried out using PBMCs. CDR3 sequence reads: CASSLEGDEQYF. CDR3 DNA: TGCGCCAGCAGCTTGGAAGGGGACGAGCAGTACTTC.